The rows below give T cell receptor beta chains drawn from one sample of a study of blood T cell repertoires in COVID-19. Sequenced by immunoSEQ multiplex PCR; TCRdb stores in-frame clones only, minus some. This sample has some 180,000 clones, with roughly 80% found just once. Input material: peripheral blood. The origin of the receptors is a man aged 55 to 70 with acute or convalescent COVID-19. The CDR3 runs from the conserved cysteine through the conserved F or W. The order of the fields is V gene, J gene, D gene, clone size, CDR3 DNA, CDR3 protein. A D gene is named only where the DNA matches it firmly. Expanded clones are given a class, and other clones once, few, many or no size at all.

TRBV27	TRBJ2-7	-	-	TGTGCCAGCAGTCCTGAGGAGAGCTCCTACGAGCAGTACTTC	CASSPEESSYEQYF
TRBV2	TRBJ1-1	-	once	TGTGCCAGCAGTGAGCAAGGAGGGAACACTGAAGCTTTCTTT	CASSEQGGNTEAFF
TRBV6-2/TRBV6-3	TRBJ2-1	-	-	TGTGCCAGCAGTTCCCCCGGGAGAAATGAGCAGTTCTTC	CASSSPGRNEQFF
TRBV15	TRBJ2-3	-	-	TGTGCCACCAGCAGAGGAGCGGGAGATACGCAGTATTTT	CATSRGAGDTQYF
TRBV19	TRBJ1-5	TRBD1	once	TGTGCCAGTAGTATACTCCCGGACAGGGGGTTTCAGCCCCAGCATTTT	CASSILPDRGFQPQHF
TRBV4-1	TRBJ2-3	TRBD2	-	TGCGCCAGCAGCCTCAAAGGGGGACTAGCGGGGGGTACAGATACGCAGTATTTT	CASSLKGGLAGGTDTQYF
TRBV6-5	TRBJ2-7	-	-	TGTGCCAGCAGACAGGCCTCCTACGAGCAGTACTTC	CASRQASYEQYF
TRBV30	TRBJ1-1	-	-	TGTGCCTGGAGTGTAGGGGGAAGGGACACTGAAGCTTTCTTT	CAWSVGGRDTEAFF
TRBV11-3	TRBJ1-1	-	-	TGTGCCAGCAGCTTTGCCAGGGATGCAGAAGCTTTCTTT	CASSFARDAEAFF
TRBV6-6	TRBJ1-1	-	-	TGTGCCAGCAGTTACTCGGCGGATCCGAGGGTAACTGAAGCTTTCTTT	CASSYSADPRVTEAFF
TRBV6-5	TRBJ2-7	TRBD1	once	TGTGCCAGCAGGGAGACTGGGACAGGGTTGCGCGAGCAGTACTTC	CASRETGTGLREQYF
TRBV7-9	TRBJ1-1	-	-	TGTGCCAGCAGCCAACAGGGATGGAACACTGAAGCTTTCTTT	CASSQQGWNTEAFF
TRBV20-1	TRBJ1-2	-	once	TGCAGTGCTACCGGCTATGGCTACACCTTC	CSATGYGYTF
TRBV5-6	TRBJ1-6	TRBD1	-	TGTGCCAGCAGCCGCACAGGGGGCAAACGGTCACCCCTCCACTTT	CASSRTGGKRSPLHF
TRBV2	TRBJ1-1	-	once	TGTGCCAGCAGTCGACCCGCCCGGGGCACTGAAGCTTTCTTT	CASSRPARGTEAFF
TRBV4-1	TRBJ1-2	-	few	TGCGCCAGCAGCTATTTAGGGAGGGGTCCCATGAGGGGCTACACCTTC	CASSYLGRGPMRGYTF
TRBV28	TRBJ1-2	TRBD1	-	TGTGCCAGCAGCCCACTGGGCCGGACAGGGTATGGCTACACCTTC	CASSPLGRTGYGYTF
TRBV7-2	TRBJ1-1	TRBD1	-	TGTGCCAGCAGCAGACAGGGGGCGGACACTGAAGCTTTCTTT	CASSRQGADTEAFF